This T cell receptor beta chain comes out of a study of radiotherapy plus CTLA-4 blockade in lung cancer. Study-wide context: Objective responses were recorded in around a sixth of patients, with disease control recorded in roughly 31%.

This clone turned up a few times. Libraries were prepared by immunoSEQ multiplex PCR; TCRdb keeps only in-frame clonotypes and omits some of them. The sample includes under 40,000 clones, 60% to 75% of them seen just once. J lost 0 bases, V lost 5 bases, and 4 bases had no gene match. The CDR3 contains 14 residues. From germline, CDR1 is LNHDA and CDR2 SQIVND (reference sequence). The chain has TRBV19 and TRBJ2-7; TRBD1 aligns across 7 bases. This TCR was sampled from a human donor with non-small cell lung cancer who had stable disease on radiotherapy plus ipilimumab. The specimen comprised peripheral blood, sampled from a patient treated with radiotherapy plus ipilimumab. In DNA form, the CDR3 reads TGTGCCAGTAGTCTCCGGGACAGCTCCTACGAGCAGTACTTC. Translation gives CASSLRDSSYEQYF.